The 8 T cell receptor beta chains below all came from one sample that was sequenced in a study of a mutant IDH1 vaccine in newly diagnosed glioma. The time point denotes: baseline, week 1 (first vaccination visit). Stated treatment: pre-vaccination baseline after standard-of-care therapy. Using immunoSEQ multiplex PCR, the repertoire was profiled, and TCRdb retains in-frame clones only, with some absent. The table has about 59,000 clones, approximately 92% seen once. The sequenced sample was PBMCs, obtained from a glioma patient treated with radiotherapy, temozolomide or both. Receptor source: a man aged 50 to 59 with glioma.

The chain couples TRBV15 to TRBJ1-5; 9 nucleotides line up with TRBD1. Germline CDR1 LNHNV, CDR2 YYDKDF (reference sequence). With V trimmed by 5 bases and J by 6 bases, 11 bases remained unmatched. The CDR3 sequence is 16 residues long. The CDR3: CATSVPPGQGGQPQHF. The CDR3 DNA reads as TGTGCCACCAGCGTGCCCCCGGGACAGGGTGGTCAGCCCCAGCATTTT.

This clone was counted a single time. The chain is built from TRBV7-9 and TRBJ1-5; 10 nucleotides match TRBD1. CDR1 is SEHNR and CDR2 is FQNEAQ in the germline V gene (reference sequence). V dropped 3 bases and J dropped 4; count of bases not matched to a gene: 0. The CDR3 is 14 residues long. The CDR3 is CASSLGQGNQPQHF. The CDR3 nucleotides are TGTGCCAGCAGCTTGGGACAGGGGAATCAGCCCCAGCATTTT.

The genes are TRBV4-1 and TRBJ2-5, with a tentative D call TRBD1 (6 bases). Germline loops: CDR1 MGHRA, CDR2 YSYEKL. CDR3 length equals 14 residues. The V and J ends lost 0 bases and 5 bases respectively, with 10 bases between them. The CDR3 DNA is TGCGCCAGCAGCCAAGATGGGGGCAGGGAGACCCAGTACTTC. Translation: CASSQDGGRETQYF.

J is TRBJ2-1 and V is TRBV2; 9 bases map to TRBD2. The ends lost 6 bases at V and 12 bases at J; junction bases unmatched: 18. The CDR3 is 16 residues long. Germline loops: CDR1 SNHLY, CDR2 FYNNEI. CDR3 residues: CASRAGREGYSSGQFF. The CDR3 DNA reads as TGTGCCAGCAGAGCTGGGCGGGAGGGTTATTCGAGTGGGCAGTTCTTC. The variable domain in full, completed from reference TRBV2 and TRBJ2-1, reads EPEVTQTPSHQVTQMGQEVILRCVPISNHLYFYWYRQILGQKVEFLVSFYNNEISEKSEIFDDQFSVERPDGSNFTLKIRSTKLEDSAMYFCASRAGREGYSSGQFFGPGTRLTVL.

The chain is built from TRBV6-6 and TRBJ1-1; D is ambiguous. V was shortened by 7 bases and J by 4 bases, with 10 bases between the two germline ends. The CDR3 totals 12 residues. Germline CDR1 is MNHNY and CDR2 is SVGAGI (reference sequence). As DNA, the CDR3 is TGTGCCAGCACCAGCCGGGGCACTGAAGCTTTCTTT. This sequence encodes CASTSRGTEAFF.

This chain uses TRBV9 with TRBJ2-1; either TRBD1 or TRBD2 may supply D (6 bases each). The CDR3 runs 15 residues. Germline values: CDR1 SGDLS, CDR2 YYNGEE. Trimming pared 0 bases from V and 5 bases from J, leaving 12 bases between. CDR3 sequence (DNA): TGTGCCAGCAGCGTAGACGGGGGCGAAGACAATGAGCAGTTCTTC. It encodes CASSVDGGEDNEQFF.

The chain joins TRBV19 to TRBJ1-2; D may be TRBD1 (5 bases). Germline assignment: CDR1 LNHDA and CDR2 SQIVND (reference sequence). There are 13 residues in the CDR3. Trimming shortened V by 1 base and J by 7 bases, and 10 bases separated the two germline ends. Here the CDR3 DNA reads TGTGCCAGTAGTATAGTCCAGGGAGGTGGCTACACCTTC. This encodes CASSIVQGGGYTF.

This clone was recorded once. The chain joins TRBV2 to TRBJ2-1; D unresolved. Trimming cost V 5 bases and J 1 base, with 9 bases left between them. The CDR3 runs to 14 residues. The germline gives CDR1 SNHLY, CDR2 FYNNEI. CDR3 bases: TGTGCCAGCAGTTCGGAGAATTCCTACAATGAGCAGTTCTTC. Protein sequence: CASSSENSYNEQFF.